The 10 T cell receptor beta chains below all came from one sample that was sequenced in a study of identical twins listed by TCRdb under 2016. The library was produced with 5' RACE. TCRdb lists the instrument as Illumina HiSeq 2000. Clones were called with MiXCR by TCRdb after fastp trimmed the public reads at Q25, and only in-frame beta chains were retained. One record per CDR3 amino acid sequence lists the most common genes and DNA. Recorded for this sample are more than 1.5 million distinct CDR3 sequences; roughly 35% of them occurred a single time. Approximately 0.29% of the sample comes from the top ten. The sample taken for sequencing was cord blood. Source of these receptors: a newborn girl in good health.

This clonotype was seen a handful of times. V gene TRBV5-1 combines with J gene TRBJ2-7; the D is unclear. The germline V gene encodes CDR1 SGHRS and CDR2 YFSETQ. This CDR3 contains 16 residues. Trimming cost V 2 bases and J 7 bases, with 22 bases left between them. DNA for the CDR3: TGCGCCAGCAGCTTAGACGGATCCCGGTGGCCCAATGAGCAGTACTTC. Translated: CASSLDGSRWPNEQYF.

A word on this clonotype: With a much larger clone just one base away, this may be a read error. This chain joins TRBV10-3 and TRBJ2-5, with D possibly being TRBD1 (6 bases). The end of the DNA fits TRBJ2-1 better, so the J call may be wrong. CDR1 and CDR2 from the germline V gene are ENHRY and SYGVKD. This CDR3 contains 13 residues. The CDR3 DNA sequence: TGTGCCATCAGTGAGCTGGGACAAGAGACCCAGTTCTTC. Translation gives CAISELGQETQFF.

This rearrangement joins TRBV3-1 to TRBJ2-4; D gene unclear. The CDR3 is made up of 12 amino acids. Germline loops: CDR1 LGHDT, CDR2 YNNKEL (reference sequence). Trimming pared 4 bases from V and 13 bases from J, leaving 14 bases between. The CDR3 protein is CASSLSSYGQYF. CDR3 DNA: TGTGCCAGCAGCCTTTCCAGTTACGGGCAGTACTTC.

There are a few counts of this clonotype. The chain employs TRBV9 and TRBJ1-2; possibly TRBD1 for D (5 bases). Germline CDR1 is SGDLS and CDR2 is YYNGEE. The germline V and J ends were trimmed by 0 bases and 0 bases, with 6 bases remaining between them. The CDR3 covers 14 residues. DNA for the CDR3: TGTGCCAGCAGCGTAGACAGGCCTAACTATGGCTACACCTTC. Its protein product is CASSVDRPNYGYTF.

A few counts support this clonotype. V is TRBV24-1 and J is TRBJ2-3; no clear D. V shed 2 bases and J shed 0 bases, with 5 bases lying between them. The germline gives CDR1 KGHDR, CDR2 SFDVKD. CDR3 length equals 14 residues. Here the CDR3 reads CATSDWASTDTQYF. CDR3 DNA sequence: TGTGCCACCAGTGATTGGGCCAGCACAGATACGCAGTATTTT.

This clonotype showed up just a few times. For the CDR3, the DNA is TGTGCCAGCACTACAGGGAACAATCAGCCCCAGCATTTT. Amino acid sequence: CASTTGNNQPQHF. The chain carries TRBV6-1 and TRBJ1-5; D perhaps matches TRBD1 (6 bases). CDR1 and CDR2 from the germline V gene are MNHNS and SASEGT. V was pared by 7 bases and J by 3 bases, with 10 bases between. The CDR3 consists of 13 residues.

This rearrangement joins TRBV7-2 to TRBJ1-5, with 7 bases identical to TRBD1. The CDR3 totals 16 residues. Per the germline V gene, CDR1 is SGHTA and CDR2 is FQGNSA. The J segment lost 4 bases and the V segment lost 1 base, leaving 7 bases of the junction unmatched. The CDR3 region has the DNA TGTGCCAGCAGCTTAGGGTGGGGACAGCGGAATCAGCCCCAGCATTTT. This sequence encodes CASSLGWGQRNQPQHF.

The rearrangement links TRBV28 to TRBJ1-4; maybe TRBD1 (5 bases). V was shortened by 1 base and J by 0 bases, with 15 bases between the two germline ends. CDR1 MDHEN and CDR2 SYDVKM come from the germline V gene. This CDR3 has 18 amino acids. The CDR3 reads CASSLYGAGNPTNEKLFF. As DNA, the CDR3 is TGTGCCAGCAGTTTATACGGGGCAGGAAACCCAACTAATGAAAAACTGTTTTTT.

This clonotype turned up a few times. The gene calls are TRBV24-1 and TRBJ2-1; perhaps TRBD1 as D (6 bases). The CDR3 has 15 residues. The germline V gene encodes CDR1 KGHDR and CDR2 SFDVKD. V was clipped by 0 bases and J by 6 bases, with 11 bases between them. The CDR3 nucleotides are TGTGCCACCAGTGATTTGCGAAGGGGGTCCAATGAGCAGTTCTTC. It translates to CATSDLRRGSNEQFF.

This clonotype was detected a few times. The chain employs TRBV4-2 and TRBJ2-3, with 12 bases fitting TRBD2. The germline gives CDR1 LGHNA, CDR2 YNFKEQ. The CDR3 runs to 17 residues. The J segment lost 5 bases and the V segment lost 3 bases, leaving 9 bases of the junction unmatched. CDR3 DNA: TGTGCCAGCAGCCAGCCCGGACTAGCGGGGCCGGGAGATACGCAGTATTTT. Amino acids: CASSQPGLAGPGDTQYF.